This TCR beta chain was observed in a study of shared T cell receptors in the human thymus. About this clone: Other nucleotide sequences in the sample specify the same CDR3.

The assay was immunoSEQ multiplex PCR, and TCRdb's table has in-frame clones only and misses some. The table includes about 610,000 clones, approximately 87% detected once. Germline V gene sequence: CDR1 SQVTM, CDR2 ANQGSEA. CDR3 size: 13 residues. Trimming took 5 bases from V and 2 from J; bases not matched to a gene: 6. The data were also submitted as part of a second study, on human thymus T cells.

J is TRBJ2-7 and V is TRBV29-1, with 7 bases identical to TRBD2. The sequence derives from a boy younger than two with a congenital heart defect. Sequencing was done on a sample of thymocytes. As DNA, the CDR3 is TGCAGCGTTAGGGCGGGAGCACCCTACGAGCAGTACTTC. Protein product: CSVRAGAPYEQYF.